This T cell receptor (beta chain) was sequenced for a study of glioma-infiltrating T cells after dendritic cell vaccination. CDR3 length equals 13 residues. Germline CDR1 LGHNT, CDR2 FRNRAP. Trimming cost V 5 bases and J 3 bases, with 11 bases left between them. Described time point: after dendritic cell vaccination, including at tumor progression/relapse. Selection required adequate fresh-frozen tumor tissue plus more than two years' survival data. Clones were read by immunoSEQ multiplex PCR, and TCRdb kept only the in-frame ones, dropping some. The table includes tens of thousands of clones, about 89% detected once.

The chain carries TRBV12-5 and TRBJ2-7; D is ambiguous. The TCR sequence derives from a human donor with glioblastoma. Here the sequenced sample was blood, taken after dendritic cell vaccination. Here the CDR3 DNA reads TGTGCTAGTGGTGGAATCCTAGACTACGAGCAGTACTTC. The encoded protein is CASGGILDYEQYF.